This T cell receptor beta chain was found in a study of blood T cell repertoires in COVID-19. About the research overall: COVID-19 samples, acute and convalescent, were from the United States, Italy and Spain. Nucleic acid was either cDNA or gDNA, and it came from T cells, B-cell-depleted T cells, or PBMCs.

As handled by the study authors: Estimation of nucleated cell counts relied on the amplification of reference gene primers. The method was immunoSEQ multiplex PCR; TCRdb's version includes in-frame clones alone and lacks a portion of them. V, J and clone size derive from that table, while D and trimming were established from the DNA sequence. The table lists over 55,000 clones, more than 70% of them singletons, with approximately 8.8% in the top ten. Unmatched junction bases numbered 15, after V lost 5 bases and J lost 4 bases. CDR1 and CDR2 from the germline V gene are SGHAT and FQNNGV. CDR3 length: 18 residues.

Input material: peripheral blood. This TCR derives from a man aged 50-59 years with active COVID-19. The chain uses TRBV11-2 and TRBJ2-2; 8 nucleotides line up with TRBD1. As DNA, the CDR3 is TGTGCCAGCAGCCCCAGGGGGCGATGGCCGACTCCCACCGGGGAGCTGTTTTTT. It specifies CASSPRGRWPTPTGELFF.